The T cell receptor beta chain under discussion was sequenced for a study of shared clonotypes between healthy human individuals (dated by TCRdb to the early 2020s). About the full investigation: The cohort included three men and a couple of women between 18 and 49 years of age. Each donor's leukapheresis produced roughly between roughly 0.85 and 9.5 billion PBMCs. The study deeply sequenced blood TCR repertoires of about 5 healthy adults to estimate repertoire size and the extent of clonotype sharing between individuals. To increase sequencing depth and limit assay-specific biases, TCR repertoire library preparation and sequencing were carried out by different laboratories using diverse techniques. Per donor, three plates each were used for CD4 naive and CD4 memory, two for CD8 naive, and one for CD8 memory.

With regard to this clone: Its antigen target is currently unknown. Per-base quality was not reported, and no clone a single base away is much larger than it.

Using the deep immunoSEQ assay, multiplex PCR amplified TCR CDR3 regions from genomic DNA. For each cell subset, the extracted genomic DNA was distributed evenly across all wells of several immunoSEQ 96-well plates, and each plate served as one replicate. For sorted subsets, roughly 200 ng of genomic DNA, equivalent to roughly 33,000 T cell genomes, went into each replicate PCR. Purified libraries were measured with a Qubit 3.0 fluorometer, size-checked on a Bioanalyzer 2100, and measured again with the KAPA Library Quantification kit. Each immunoSEQ 96-well plate was sequenced on its own single-read 150-cycle Illumina NextSeq 550 flow cell. The authors' analysis ran thus. Because the immunoSEQ output held only junctional sequences and lacked quality scores, the filtering could not match the filtering applied to full-length reads. Sequences were annotated with PyIR, a Python wrapper for IgBLAST v1.9, and V/J genes and CDR3 were assigned using IMGT germline references. Reads were removed for weak V/J assignments (E-value above 1e-6), missing CDR3, stop codons, out-of-frame junctions, or ambiguous translated residues. V3J clonotypes were defined by identical inferred V gene, J gene, and CDR3 amino acid sequence. Percentage overlap between repertoires was calculated by dividing the number of shared unique clonotypes by the size of the smaller repertoire. Three approaches were used to assess repertoire richness: RTK rarefaction, the Chao1 estimator, and Recon v2.1 estimates of unobserved clonotypes. Generation probabilities for all TCRbeta clonotypes obtained by the gDNA method from a few donors were computed using OLGA. In its TCRdb copy, this immuneACCESS table keeps in-frame sequences only and misses some clones. Where compared with another copy, unresolved V genes explain less than half of these, and the others have no known cause. V, J and clone size are those of that table, while D and trimming were read from the DNA. The sample has about 2.3 million clones on record, 85% to 95% of them singletons. Approximately 0.4% of the sample goes to the ten largest clones.

Deletion took 8 bases off V and 3 bases off J, with a span of 14 bases between the germline ends. Based on the germline V gene, the CDR1 and CDR2 sequences are MDHEN and SYDVKM. From the cysteine through the phenylalanine, the CDR3 covers 13 amino acids. Just the 39-base CDR3 DNA is kept, in frame starting at base 1. Healthy HIV-negative adults with no recently reported acute infections or vaccinations were included as donors. Every donor was a Caucasian adult residing in Nashville, Tennessee, USA. CD4+ T cells were enriched through magnetic negative selection, after which naive cells were positively selected on CD45RA and the remaining negative fraction served as the memory subset. After blood collection by leukapheresis, PBMCs were isolated using Ficoll-Histopaque density gradient centrifugation and then cryopreserved in the vapor phase of liquid nitrogen. Purity and quantity of every magnetically sorted T cell population were checked by analytical flow cytometry. Each sorted fraction had its genomic DNA isolated and then quantified by UV absorbance on a Nanodrop 2000c.

The investigation overall reported the following: Only blood was sampled, and tissue TCR repertoires likely differ from those in blood. Because the study included a small number of donors, the genetic and exposure-history diversity represented was limited. Rarefaction of sorted-subset datasets indicated incomplete sequencing despite the large sequencing depth. Pairwise subsampling indicated that sequencing depth was expected to affect the degree of clonotype sharing among donors. When several donors were compared, the shared fraction of clonotypes was around 5% for naive CD4, roughly 3.4% for naive CD8, 2.3% for memory CD4, and 0.4% for memory CD8. Naive subsets generally had larger estimated clonotype richness than memory subsets. Compared with non-shared clonotypes, clonotypes shared by all four sorted-subset donors had higher generation probabilities.

The rearranged chain carries TRBV28 and TRBJ2-7; the D gene is not confidently resolved. The sequencing input was naive CD4+ T cells from PBMCs. This sample's cell subset or site label indicates: CD45RA+ positively selected. This clonotype was sampled from a man aged 18 to 30 in good health. Some clones in this sample may be carry-over from other donors' samples. The DNA sequence is as follows: TGTGCCAGCGGCCGGGCCGCCTTCTACGAGCAGTACTTC. Its product reads: CASGRAAFYEQYF.